These 32 T cell receptor beta chains were sequenced from one sample in a study of blood T cell repertoires in COVID-19. Here immunoSEQ multiplex PCR was the method, and the copy in TCRdb shows in-frame clones only, minus some. The sample lists 95,000 to 110,000 clones; roughly nine tenths were seen once. The specimen sequenced was peripheral blood. Receptors were obtained from a man aged 40-50 years with active or convalescent COVID-19.

The chain recombines TRBV5-8 with TRBJ2-3; 8 bases align to TRBD2. CDR1 is SGHTS and CDR2 is YDEGEE in the germline V gene. Trimming cost V 4 bases and J 4 bases; bases outside gene matches: 14. The CDR3 length is 17 residues. DNA for the CDR3: TGTGCCAGCAGCAACGACCCGACTAGCGAGGTAGCAGATACGCAGTATTTT. It codes for CASSNDPTSEVADTQYF. The full variable domain, completed using reference TRBV5-8 and TRBJ2-3, is EAGVTQSPTHLIKTRGQQATLRCSPISGHTSVYWYQQALGLGLQFLLWYDEGEERNRGNFPPRFSGRQFPNYSSELNVNALELEDSALYLCASSNDPTSEVADTQYFGPGTRLTVL.

The rearrangement links TRBV30 to TRBJ1-4; no firm D call. CDR1 is GTSNPN and CDR2 is SVGIG in the germline V gene (reference sequence). Trimming took 1 base from V and 5 from J, leaving 14 bases between them. This CDR3 comprises 15 residues. The CDR3 spells CAWSASLLQNEKLFF. The CDR3 coding sequence is TGTGCCTGGAGTGCCTCTCTCCTCCAGAATGAAAAACTGTTTTTT.

The chain employs TRBV7-8 and TRBJ1-2; TRBD1 matches at 8 bases. The CDR3 loop spans 18 amino acids. With 0 bases clipped from V and 0 bases from J, the junction kept 9 bases outside the gene matches. CDR1 is SGHVS and CDR2 is FQNEAQ in the germline V gene. CDR3 DNA: TGTGCCAGCAGCTTAGCTTGGGGACAGGAGCTGACTAACTATGGCTACACCTTC. The encoded protein is CASSLAWGQELTNYGYTF. The complete variable domain, with remaining parts taken from reference TRBV7-8 and TRBJ1-2, reads GAGVSQSPRYKVAKRGQDVALRCDPISGHVSLFWYQQALGQGPEFLTYFQNEAQLDKSGLPSDRFFAERPEGSVSTLKIQRTQQEDSAVYLCASSLAWGQELTNYGYTFGSGTRLTVV.

J is TRBJ2-5 and V is TRBV6-4; D may be TRBD1 (6 bases). V was cut by 11 bases and J by 6 bases, with 13 bases left in between. From germline, CDR1 is MRHNA and CDR2 SNTAGT. This CDR3 comprises 11 residues. CDR3 in DNA: TGTGCCCAGGGGTTCGGGAAGACCCAGTACTTC. Amino acids: CAQGFGKTQYF.

The J gene is TRBJ2-1, the V gene TRBV7-2, with 14 bases identical to TRBD2. The CDR3 extends over 16 amino acids. Germline V gene lookup returns CDR1 SGHTA and CDR2 FQGNSA. The V gene end was trimmed by 1 base and the J gene end by 8 bases; junction bases not matched to a gene: 4. CDR3 sequence: CASSLGRLAGGDEQFF. The CDR3 coding sequence is TGTGCCAGCAGCTTAGGGAGACTAGCGGGAGGGGATGAGCAGTTCTTC.

J is TRBJ2-2 and V is TRBV21-1; TRBD1, as called in the table, went unchecked against the DNA. TRBV21-1 counts as a pseudogene. The CDR3 is 16 amino acids. CDR3 residues: CASSGATTQKSGELFF. The CDR3 bases are TGTGCCAGCAGCGGGGCTACGACTCAAAAGTCCGGGGAGCTGTTTTTT.

This sequence joins TRBV10-3 and TRBJ1-4; TRBD1 is a possible D gene (5 bases). Germline V gives CDR1 ENHRY, CDR2 SYGVKD. The V gene lost 3 bases and the J gene lost 0 bases, with 14 bases spanning the gap. CDR3 length: 17 amino acids. The DNA for the CDR3 is TGTGCCATCAGTGATTCACCCGGGGGGGCAACTAATGAAAAACTGTTTTTT. It codes for CAISDSPGGATNEKLFF.

The chain employs TRBV7-2 and TRBJ2-3; D is perhaps TRBD1 (6 bases). Looked up from germline, CDR1 is SGHTA and CDR2 is FQGNSA. This CDR3 contains 15 residues. V was clipped by 3 bases and J by 2 bases, with 12 bases between them. The CDR3 sequence: CASSFQGLSTDTQYF. The CDR3 DNA sequence: TGTGCCAGCAGCTTTCAGGGGTTATCCACAGATACGCAGTATTTT.

The gene calls are TRBV6-1 and TRBJ1-1; TRBD1 might be the D (6 bases). The ends were cut back, 6 bases at V and 0 bases at J, with 23 bases in the middle. This CDR3 region has 18 residues. The V gene's germline CDR1 is MNHNS and CDR2 SASEGT. CDR3 residues: CASSESFSQGRLNTEAFF. In nucleotides, the CDR3 is TGTGCCAGCAGCGAATCTTTTTCACAGGGACGATTGAACACTGAAGCTTTCTTT.

This chain joins TRBV30 and TRBJ1-2; D call uncertain. V was cut by 2 bases and J by 8 bases, with 15 bases left in between. Germline V gene sequence: CDR1 GTSNPN, CDR2 SVGIG (reference sequence). CDR3 length: 13 amino acids. The chain's CDR3 is CAWSPRPSAGYTF. The CDR3 nucleotides read TGTGCCTGGAGTCCACGCCCGTCAGCGGGCTACACCTTC. The variable domain in full, completed from reference TRBV30 and TRBJ1-2, reads SQTIHQWPATLVQPVGSPLSLECTVEGTSNPNLYWYRQAAGRGLQLLFYSVGIGQISSEVPQNLSASRPQDRQFILSSKKLLLSDSGFYLCAWSPRPSAGYTFGSGTRLTVV.

V gene TRBV18 combines with J gene TRBJ1-3, with 9 nucleotides matching TRBD1. Germline V gene sequence: CDR1 KGHSH, CDR2 LQKENI. This CDR3 has 15 residues. The trim removed 4 bases at V and 3 bases at J, leaving 4 bases unmatched. This chain's CDR3 is CASSQQGAYGNTIYF. The CDR3, as DNA: TGTGCCAGCTCACAACAGGGGGCGTATGGAAACACCATATATTTT. Filled out from reference TRBV18 and TRBJ1-3, the complete variable domain reads NAGVMQNPRHLVRRRGQEARLRCSPMKGHSHVYWYRQLPEEGLKFMVYLQKENIIDESGMPKERFSAEFPKEGPSILRIQQVVRGDSAAYFCASSQQGAYGNTIYFGEGSWLTVV.

The chain couples TRBV5-8 to TRBJ2-2; D ambiguous. CDR1 is SGHTS and CDR2 is YDEGEE in the germline V gene. This CDR3 region has 14 residues. V was pared by 2 bases and J by 1 base, with 6 bases between. In nucleotides, the CDR3 is TGTGCCAGCAGCTTTAGACAGAACACCGGGGAGCTGTTTTTT. Amino acids: CASSFRQNTGELFF.

The chain uses TRBV2 and TRBJ2-5; D gene uncertain. With 8 bases removed from V and 5 bases from J, the gap between germline ends came to 15 bases. The CDR3 is 13 amino acids. Germline V lookup: CDR1 SNHLY, CDR2 FYNNEI. The CDR3 reads CASAGLWPETQYF. The DNA of the CDR3 is TGTGCCAGCGCAGGCCTTTGGCCGGAGACCCAGTACTTC.

The chain joins TRBV10-3 to TRBJ2-7; TRBD2 agrees at 11 bases. After removal of 3 bases from V and 5 bases from J, the junction contained 6 bases not matched to a gene. Germline CDR1 reads ENHRY; CDR2 reads SYGVKD. The CDR3 runs 15 residues. The chain's CDR3 is CAISDASGRTNEQYF. The CDR3 nucleotides read TGTGCCATCAGTGACGCTAGCGGGAGGACCAACGAGCAGTACTTC.

Here the CDR3 reads CASYSGRQETQYF. CDR3 in DNA: TGTGCCAGTTATAGCGGGAGGCAAGAGACCCAGTACTTC. The V gene is TRBV2, the J gene TRBJ2-5, with 10 bases matching TRBD2. The germline CDR1 and CDR2 sequences are SNHLY and FYNNEI. The junction had 3 bases not matched to a gene; V was cut back by 9 bases and J by 2 bases. CDR3 length equals 13 residues.

The chain recombines TRBV28 with TRBJ2-1, with D possibly TRBD1 on 5 matching bases. V lost 6 bases and J lost 7, with 19 bases in between. The CDR3 has 15 amino acids. Germline assignment: CDR1 MDHEN and CDR2 SYDVKM. CDR3 residues: CASSGPRGHNNEQFF. The CDR3 DNA reads as TGTGCCAGCAGCGGTCCAAGGGGCCATAATAATGAGCAGTTCTTC.

The chain has TRBV7-6 and TRBJ2-7, with 9 bases fitting TRBD1. CDR3 size: 16 residues. V shed 4 bases and J 2 bases; nucleotides not matched to a gene: 9. Germline lookup yields CDR1 SGHVS and CDR2 FNYEAQ. CDR3 amino acids: CASSSLDRGSPYEQYF. The CDR3 DNA sequence: TGTGCCAGCAGCTCCCTGGACAGGGGCAGCCCCTACGAGCAGTACTTC.

The chain employs TRBV3-1 (or the pseudogene TRBV3-2) and TRBJ2-1; 8 nucleotides line up with TRBD2. The J segment lost 4 bases and the V segment lost 4 bases, leaving 18 bases of the junction unmatched. The CDR3 has 19 amino acids. In germline, CDR1 is LGHDT, CDR2 YNNKEL (reference sequence). CDR3 region: CASSPPLSRTSNAYNEQFF. In DNA form, the CDR3 reads TGTGCCAGCAGCCCTCCATTATCGAGGACTAGCAACGCGTACAATGAGCAGTTCTTC.

The rearrangement joins TRBV7-2 to TRBJ2-5; D perhaps matches TRBD1 (6 bases). V dropped 5 bases and J dropped 7 bases, with 14 bases sitting between them. This CDR3 comprises 13 residues. CDR1 is SGHTA, CDR2 FQGNSA, per germline. The CDR3 DNA sequence: TGTGCCAGCAGCGAACAGGGTTGGGGGACCCAGTACTTC. Its translation is CASSEQGWGTQYF. Together with reference TRBV7-2 and TRBJ2-5, the CDR3 gives the full variable domain: GAGVSQSPSNKVTEKGKDVELRCDPISGHTALYWYRQSLGQGLEFLIYFQGNSAPDKSGLPSDRFSAERTGGSVSTLTIQRTQQEDSAVYLCASSEQGWGTQYFGPGTRLLVL.

The gene calls are TRBV27 and TRBJ2-1, with D possibly matching TRBD2 (6 bases). Germline CDR1 MNHEY, CDR2 SMNVEV (reference sequence). V was shortened by 8 bases and J by 5 bases, with 10 bases between the two germline ends. The CDR3 runs 12 residues. CDR3 in DNA: TGTGCCAGCTGCGGGGCTAACAATGAGCAGTTCTTC. Translation gives CASCGANNEQFF.

A single count supports this clone. The chain carries TRBV11-2 and TRBJ2-1; maybe TRBD2 (5 bases). This CDR3 region has 15 residues. The germline V gene encodes CDR1 SGHAT and CDR2 FQNNGV. V was cut by 3 bases and J by 8 bases, with 17 bases left in between. The CDR3 sequence is CASSFRVAGIHEQFF. CDR3 DNA sequence: TGTGCCAGCAGCTTTCGGGTGGCCGGGATTCATGAGCAGTTCTTC.

The chain recombines TRBV21-1 with TRBJ1-4; TRBD1 is the table's D call, not checked against the DNA. TRBV21-1 is marked as a pseudogene. This CDR3 comprises 15 residues. In nucleotides, the CDR3 is TGTGCCAGCAAAAAGTTACAGGATTGGTGTGAAAAACTGTTTTTT. Protein: CASKKLQDWCEKLFF.

This rearrangement joins TRBV11-2 to TRBJ1-2, with 9 nucleotides matching TRBD1. The CDR3 covers 17 residues. With V trimmed by 2 bases and J by 6 bases, 13 bases remained unmatched. Germline V gene lookup returns CDR1 SGHAT and CDR2 FQNNGV. DNA of the CDR3: TGTGCCAGCAGCTTACTACGGACAGGGGATGGGCGCGATGGCTACACCTTC. Residues: CASSLLRTGDGRDGYTF.

DNA of the CDR3: TGTGCCAGCAGCCGACTCACCGGGACAGGGGTTAATTCACCCCTCCACTTT. Amino acid sequence: CASSRLTGTGVNSPLHF. This chain joins TRBV6-6 and TRBJ1-6; 10 bases map to TRBD1. The CDR3 covers 17 residues. Germline V gives CDR1 MNHNY, CDR2 SVGAGI (reference sequence). V lost 6 bases, J lost 6 bases, and 11 bases stayed unmatched.

This clone was observed a few times. The chain uses TRBV6-5 and TRBJ1-6, with a tentative D call TRBD1 (6 bases). Germline loops: CDR1 MNHEY, CDR2 SVGAGI. This CDR3 has 13 amino acids. Trimming took off 6 bases at V and 10 bases at J, with 13 bases between the two ends. The CDR3: CASRRTVTSPLHF. Here the CDR3 DNA reads TGTGCCAGCAGGCGGACAGTAACCTCACCCCTCCACTTT.

Only one count was recorded for this clone. The chain joins TRBV2 to TRBJ2-3; 7 positions agree with TRBD2. The CDR3 totals 17 residues. The junction had 15 bases not matched to a gene; V was cut back by 9 bases and J by 0 bases. CDR1 and CDR2 (germline): SNHLY, FYNNEI. CDR3 sequence: CASTKNPAGSSTDTQYF. CDR3 in DNA: TGTGCCAGTACAAAAAATCCAGCGGGGTCGAGCACAGATACGCAGTATTTT. Variable domain in full (rest from reference TRBV2 and TRBJ2-3): EPEVTQTPSHQVTQMGQEVILRCVPISNHLYFYWYRQILGQKVEFLVSFYNNEISEKSEIFDDQFSVERPDGSNFTLKIRSTKLEDSAMYFCASTKNPAGSSTDTQYFGPGTRLTVL.

In its sample, this clone was seen once. The V call is TRBV28, the J call TRBJ1-3, with D unresolved. Germline CDR1 is MDHEN and CDR2 is SYDVKM. The V and J ends lost 9 bases and 0 bases respectively, with 12 bases between them. The length of the CDR3 is 14 residues. In DNA, the CDR3 is TGTGCCAGTTCGGGGATCGACTCTGGAAACACCATATATTTT. This codes for CASSGIDSGNTIYF.

The gene calls are TRBV7-3 and TRBJ2-2; no clear D gene. Germline lookup yields CDR1 SGHTA and CDR2 FQGTGA. Trimming shortened V by 5 bases and J by 6 bases, and 10 bases separated the two germline ends. The CDR3 has 13 amino acids. The CDR3 DNA reads as TGTGCCAGCAGCCCCCTCGGAGCCGGGGAGCTGTTTTTT. Encoded protein: CASSPLGAGELFF.

This sequence joins TRBV7-9 and TRBJ1-4; D is ambiguous. Trimming stripped 8 bases from V and 8 bases from J, with 18 bases between. This CDR3 contains 14 residues. CDR1 and CDR2 from the germline V gene are SEHNR and FQNEAQ (reference sequence). This CDR3 is CASRREGGGEKLFF. In DNA form, the CDR3 reads TGTGCCAGCCGGCGAGAGGGAGGAGGGGAAAAACTGTTTTTT.

The genes are TRBV5-4 and TRBJ1-1, with TRBD1 as a possible D gene (6 bases). The CDR3 extends over 14 amino acids. Trimming stripped 2 bases from V and 2 bases from J, with 10 bases between. Germline values: CDR1 SGHNT, CDR2 YYREEE (reference sequence). In DNA form, the CDR3 reads TGTGCCAGCAGCTTTGGACAGACCAACACTGAAGCTTTCTTT. Protein sequence: CASSFGQTNTEAFF.

The chain couples TRBV6-5 to TRBJ1-6, with TRBD1 matching 7 bases. V was clipped by 8 bases and J by 6 bases; unmatched bases: 10. This CDR3 is built from 15 residues. Germline V gene data show CDR1 as MNHEY and CDR2 as SVGAGI. CDR3 sequence (DNA): TGTGCCAGCCGCGACAGGGACCTAACTAATTCACCCCTCCACTTT. Protein sequence: CASRDRDLTNSPLHF.

CDR3 DNA: TGTGCCAGCAGTTACCTAGCGGGAGGTGTCGGGGAGCTGTTTTTT. Translated, it gives CASSYLAGGVGELFF. The chain has TRBV6-5 and TRBJ2-2; the match to TRBD2 covers 11 bases. CDR3 length: 15 residues. After removal of 2 bases from V and 7 bases from J, the junction contained 3 bases not matched to a gene. CDR1 and CDR2 from the germline V gene are MNHEY and SVGAGI.